What follows is one T cell receptor beta chain and its context. Its antigen is undetermined. By phenotype, naive CD8+ T cells were CD45RO-CCR7+CD27+CD95-. These data come from a study of CXCR3-negative and CXCR3-positive naive CD8 T cells. This CDR3 region has 15 residues. In germline, CDR1 is SEHNR, CDR2 FQNEAQ (reference sequence). Study findings and constraints: Relative to CXCR3-negative naive cells, CXCR3-positive naive cells had more hydrophobic TRB CDR3s. Similar TRBV-TRBJ usage was seen in naive cells (both CXCR3-negative and CXCR3-positive), but memory cells differed.

Carrying UMI labels, the TRB cDNA libraries were prepared through 5' RACE. TCRdb reprocessed the 5' RACE reads and keeps a single row for each CDR3 protein, giving no DNA. Its listing shows approximately 100,000 distinct CDR3 sequences. This TCR came from a human donor in good health. Some clones in this sample may be carry-over from other donors' samples. Sequencing used naive CXCR3+ CD8+ T cells from blood. Described subset: CD45RO-CCR7+CD27+CD95- naive CD8+ T cells expressing CXCR3 (TNR3+). V and J are TRBV7-9 and TRBJ2-7; TCRdb selects TRBD1, and the lack of DNA leaves this call unchecked. CDR3 loop: CASSPRTGVIYEQYF.